The entry below gives a single TCR beta chain sequence along with its context. This clonotype is medium-sized (0.01 to 0.1%). The antigen it recognizes is unknown. No base qualities exist here, and no much larger clone lies one base off it. This record belongs to a study of liver allograft versus peripheral blood T cells (dated by TCRdb to the early 2020s). Background on the whole study: The study compared T cell receptor repertoires found within transplanted livers against repertoires in the peripheral blood of liver transplant recipients. Here is what the overall study found, with its caveats: The T cell receptor repertoires within liver allografts were reported to be different from the T cell receptor repertoires detected in peripheral blood.

The sample was run on an Illumina MiSeq. Through fastp at Q25 and MiXCR, TCRdb rebuilt clones from the public reads, retaining in-frame beta chains. Records with the same CDR3 protein are collapsed into one entry carrying the most frequent genes and DNA. Across this sample there are about 12,000 distinct CDR3 sequences, with around 30% seen only once. 2.2% of the sample is in the top ten clones. There are 16 amino acids in the CDR3, from cysteine to phenylalanine inclusive. Only the CDR3 region is kept as DNA, spanning 48 bases read in frame from base 1. V drops 1 base and J drops 0 bases, leaving 10 bases in between. From the germline V gene, CDR1 is MNHEY and CDR2 is SVGAGI.

This clonotype was obtained from a human patient who had a liver transplant. Some T cells seen after a transplant may have their origin in the graft donor. Recombination joined TRBV6-5 with TRBJ2-1; too little of a D gene remains to name it. CDR3 protein: CASSYFPSNSYNEQFF. The DNA sequence is given as TGTGCCAGCAGTTACTTTCCCTCTAACTCCTACAATGAGCAGTTCTTC.